The 2 T cell receptor beta chains below were found in one sample sequenced in a study of shared clonotypes between healthy human individuals. Assay used: immunoSEQ multiplex PCR; TCRdb lists only in-frame clones, some missing. The sample shows nearly 2 million clones, over 85% of them seen only once. Naive CD8 populations comprised CD45RO-negative cells positively selected for CCR7, excluding terminally differentiated effector memory CD45RA+ cells. The specimen was naive CD8+ T cells sorted from blood. The source is a man aged 18 to 29 in good health.

V usage is TRBV2 and J usage is TRBJ1-1; maybe TRBD1 (6 bases). CDR3 length equals 13 residues. Trimming took off 10 bases at V and 1 base at J, with 13 bases between the two ends. Germline CDR1 reads SNHLY; CDR2 reads FYNNEI. The CDR3 DNA reads TGTGCCATATACCCGGACAGGAACACTGAAGCTTTCTTT. This sequence encodes CAIYPDRNTEAFF.

J is TRBJ2-3 and V is TRBV6-5; D is possibly TRBD2 (6 bases). CDR3 length equals 14 residues. Deletions cut 5 bases from V and 2 bases from J, with 11 bases between. Germline-derived CDR1 and CDR2 are MNHEY and SVGAGI. CDR3: CASSVGGPTDTQYF. For the CDR3, the DNA is TGTGCCAGCAGTGTCGGAGGGCCCACAGATACGCAGTATTTT.